This T cell receptor beta chain derives from a study of blood T cells in healthy people across ages. The length of the CDR3 is 15 residues. The germline gives CDR1 SQVTM, CDR2 ANQGSEA. The authors ran a second PCR of about 7 to 11 cycles using a sample-barcoded 5' primer and a J-beta primer mix. Each single sample gave us at least 2.5 million CDR3-containing paired-end reads. TCRdb reanalysed the 5' RACE reads using MiXCR and keeps one entry per CDR3 protein. The table lists roughly 1,000,000 distinct CDR3 sequences, 20% to 25% of them singletons. These data also formed part of another study, on T cells of mothers and their children. That work states: Versus unrelated pairs, overlap was slightly higher in related mother-child pairs, without reaching significance.

The receptor was isolated from a girl aged 2 to 10 in good health. The V gene is TRBV29-1, the J gene TRBJ2-5, with 11 positions matching TRBD1. Gene TRBJ2-1 matches the end of the DNA better, so the J call may be wrong. The source material was blood. The CDR3 sequence: CSAYSGTGGYNEQFF. The DNA of the CDR3 is TGCAGCGCCTATTCCGGGACAGGGGGGTACAATGAGCAGTTCTTC.